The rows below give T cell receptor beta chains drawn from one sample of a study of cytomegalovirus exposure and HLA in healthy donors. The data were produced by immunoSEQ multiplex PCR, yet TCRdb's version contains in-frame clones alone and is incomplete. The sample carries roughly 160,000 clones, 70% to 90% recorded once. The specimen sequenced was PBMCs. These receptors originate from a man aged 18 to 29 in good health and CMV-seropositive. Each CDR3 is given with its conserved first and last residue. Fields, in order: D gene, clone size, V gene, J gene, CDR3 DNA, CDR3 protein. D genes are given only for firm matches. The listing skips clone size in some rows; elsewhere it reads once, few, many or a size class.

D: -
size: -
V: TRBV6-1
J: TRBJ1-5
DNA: TGTGCCAGCAGAGACAGCAGCCGTCGTCAGCCCCAGCATTTT
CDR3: CASRDSSRRQPQHF

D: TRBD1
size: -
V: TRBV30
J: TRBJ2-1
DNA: TGTGCCTGGAGTTTTGGGACAGGGCCCTTTAATGAGCAGTTCTTC
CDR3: CAWSFGTGPFNEQFF

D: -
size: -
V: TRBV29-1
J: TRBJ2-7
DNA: TGCAGCGTTCAGGACACCTTCTCCTACGAGCAGTACTTC
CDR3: CSVQDTFSYEQYF

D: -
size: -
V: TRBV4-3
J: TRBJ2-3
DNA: TGCGCCAGCAGCCAAGGGTACTCAGGGATCACAGATACGCAGTATTTT
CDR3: CASSQGYSGITDTQYF

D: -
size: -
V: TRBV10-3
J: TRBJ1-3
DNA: TGTGCCATCTCGGCGGGGGGAATCTCTGGAAACACCATATATTTT
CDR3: CAISAGGISGNTIYF

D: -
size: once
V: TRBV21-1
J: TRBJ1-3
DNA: TGTGCCAGCAGCAAACCGGGTTCTGGAAACACCATATATTTT
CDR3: CASSKPGSGNTIYF

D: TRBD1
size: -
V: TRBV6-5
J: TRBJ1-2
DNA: TGTGCCAGCAGTTACACGCCAGAAGGGGGCCAGGATGGCTACACCTTC
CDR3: CASSYTPEGGQDGYTF

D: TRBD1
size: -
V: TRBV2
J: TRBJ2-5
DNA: TGTGCCAGCAGCGACAGGGACGGGACCCAGTACTTC
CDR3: CASSDRDGTQYF

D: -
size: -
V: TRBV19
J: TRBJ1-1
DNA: TGTGCCAGTAGTAATTACAGGACCCAGAACACTGAAGCTTTCTTT
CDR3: CASSNYRTQNTEAFF

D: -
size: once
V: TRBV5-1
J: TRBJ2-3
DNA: TGCGCCAGCAGCTTGGCGGAGGATACGCAGTATTTT
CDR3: CASSLAEDTQYF

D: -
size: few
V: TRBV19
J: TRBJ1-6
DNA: TGTGCCAGTAGTATCGAGGGTAATGGTAATTCACCCCTCCACTTT
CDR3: CASSIEGNGNSPLHF

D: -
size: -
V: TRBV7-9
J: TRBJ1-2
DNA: TGTGCCAGCAGCCGTCAGGGGAACTATGGCTACACCTTC
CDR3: CASSRQGNYGYTF

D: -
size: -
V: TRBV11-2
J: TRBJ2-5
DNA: TGTGCCAGCAGCTTAGAATGGGTAGGGGGCCGGGGGGGGCAAGAGACCCAGTACTTC
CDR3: CASSLEWVGGRGGQETQYF

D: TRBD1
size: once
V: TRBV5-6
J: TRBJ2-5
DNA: TGTGCCAGCAGCTTGGCTCTAGGGACAGGGGAAGAGACCCAGTACTTC
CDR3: CASSLALGTGEETQYF

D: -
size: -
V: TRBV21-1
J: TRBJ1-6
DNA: TGTGCCAGATCTGGACAGGGAGATAATTCACCCCTCCACTTT
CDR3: CARSGQGDNSPLHF

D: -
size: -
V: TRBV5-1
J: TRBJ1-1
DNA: TGCGCCAGCAGCCCACCCGACAGACGACTAGGGGACACTGAAGCTTTCTTT
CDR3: CASSPPDRRLGDTEAFF

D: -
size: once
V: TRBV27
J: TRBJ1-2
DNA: TGTGCCAGCAGTTTCCTCCGAGTGGGCATTACCTATGGCTACACCTTC
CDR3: CASSFLRVGITYGYTF

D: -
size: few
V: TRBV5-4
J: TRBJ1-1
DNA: TGTGCCAGCAGCTTGGGGGCCGAGGGAGCTTTCTTT
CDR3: CASSLGAEGAFF

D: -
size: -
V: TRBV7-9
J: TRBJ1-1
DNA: TGTGCCAGCAGCTTAGGTGCCAGGGGAGCTGAAGCTTTCTTT
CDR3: CASSLGARGAEAFF

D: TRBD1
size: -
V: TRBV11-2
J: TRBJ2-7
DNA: TGTGCCAGCAGCTTAGGGGGGACAGGGTTTAAGTCCGAGCAGTACTTC
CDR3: CASSLGGTGFKSEQYF

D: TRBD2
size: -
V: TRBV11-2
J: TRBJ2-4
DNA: TGTGCCAGCAGCTTAGCGGGGGGGCTAGCCAAAAACATTCAGTACTTC
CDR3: CASSLAGGLAKNIQYF

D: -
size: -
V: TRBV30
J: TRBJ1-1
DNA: TGTGCCTGGACCGTAGGAGGGGCGAACACTGAAGCTTTCTTT
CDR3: CAWTVGGANTEAFF

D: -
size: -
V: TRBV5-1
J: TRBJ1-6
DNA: TGCGCCAGCAGCCCTGGTCGGCAGGGGAATTCACCCCTCCACTTT
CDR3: CASSPGRQGNSPLHF

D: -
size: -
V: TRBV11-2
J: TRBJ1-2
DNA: TGTGCCAGCAGCTCTAAAACGGGAGGCTACACCTTC
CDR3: CASSSKTGGYTF

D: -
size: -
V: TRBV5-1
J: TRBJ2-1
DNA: TGCGCCAGCAGCTTGAGGGGAATTGAGCAGTTCTTC
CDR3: CASSLRGIEQFF

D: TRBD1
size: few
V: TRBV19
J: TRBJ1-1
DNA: TGTGCCAGTAGAGTCCGGGACAGGGAAAAAGCTTTCTTT
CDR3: CASRVRDREKAFF

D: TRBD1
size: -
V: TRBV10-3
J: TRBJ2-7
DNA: TGTGCCATCACTGACGGGACAGGGATATCCTACGAGCAGTACTTC
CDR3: CAITDGTGISYEQYF

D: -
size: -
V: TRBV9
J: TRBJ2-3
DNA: TGTGCCAGCAGCGTAGCGGTTGGCGGGGCCTCAGATACGCAGTATTTT
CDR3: CASSVAVGGASDTQYF

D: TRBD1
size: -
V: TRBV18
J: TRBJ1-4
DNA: TGTGCCAGCTCACCCTTTTCGGGACAGACTACAACTAATGAAAAACTGTTTTTT
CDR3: CASSPFSGQTTTNEKLFF

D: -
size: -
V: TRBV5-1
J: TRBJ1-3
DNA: TGCGCCAGCAGCTTAGGGGACAACTCTGGAAACACCATATATTTT
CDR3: CASSLGDNSGNTIYF

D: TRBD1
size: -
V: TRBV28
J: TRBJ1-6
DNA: TGTGCCAGCAGTCGAACCCCCGGGACAGAGAATTCACCCCTCCACTTT
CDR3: CASSRTPGTENSPLHF

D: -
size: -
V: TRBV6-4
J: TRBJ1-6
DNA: TGTGCCAGCAAGCAGGGGACGGATAATTCACCCCTCCACTTT
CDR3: CASKQGTDNSPLHF

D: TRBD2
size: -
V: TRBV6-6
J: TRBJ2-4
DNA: TGTGCCAGCAGTCCTAGCGGGCTAGCCAAAAACATTCAGTACTTC
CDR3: CASSPSGLAKNIQYF

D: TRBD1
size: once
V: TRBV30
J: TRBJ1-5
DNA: TGTGCCTGGAGTACAGGGGATTCGGCGCAGCCCCAGCATTTT
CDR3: CAWSTGDSAQPQHF

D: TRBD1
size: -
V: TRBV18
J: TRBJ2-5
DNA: TGTGCCAGCTCACCAGGGGGACAGGGGATAGAAGGGACCCAGTACTTC
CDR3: CASSPGGQGIEGTQYF

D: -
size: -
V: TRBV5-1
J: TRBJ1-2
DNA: TGCGCCAGCAGCTTGGCCGCGCGGGTGGACGGCTACACCTTC
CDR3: CASSLAARVDGYTF

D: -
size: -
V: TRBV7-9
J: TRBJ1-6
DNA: TGTGCCAGCAGCCGCGGACAAAATAATTCACCCCTCCACTTT
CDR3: CASSRGQNNSPLHF

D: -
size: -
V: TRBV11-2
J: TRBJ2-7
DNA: TGTGCCAGCAGCTTAGCAGGCTCCTACGAGCAGTACTTC
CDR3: CASSLAGSYEQYF

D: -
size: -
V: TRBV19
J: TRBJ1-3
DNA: TGTGCCAGTAGTATCGCGGAGAGCCGGTGGCTCTCTGGAAACACCATATATTTT
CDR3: CASSIAESRWLSGNTIYF

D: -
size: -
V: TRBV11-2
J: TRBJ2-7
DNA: TGTGCCAGCAGCCGCGACAGCACACCTTCCTCCTCCTACGAGCAGTACTTC
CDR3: CASSRDSTPSSSYEQYF

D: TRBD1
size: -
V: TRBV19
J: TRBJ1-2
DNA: TGTGCCAGTAGCAAACGGGACAGCTCCCGGTGGGGCTACACCTTC
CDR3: CASSKRDSSRWGYTF

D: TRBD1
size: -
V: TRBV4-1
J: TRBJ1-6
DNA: TGCGCCAGCAGCCAAGATCCGAACAGGGGCCTGACGCGCCTCCACTTT
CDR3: CASSQDPNRGLTRLHF

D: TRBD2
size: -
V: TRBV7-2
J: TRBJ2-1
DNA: TGTGCCACCAAGACTAGCGGAGTGGGCAATGAGCAGTTCTTC
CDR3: CATKTSGVGNEQFF

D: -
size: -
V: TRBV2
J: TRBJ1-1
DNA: TGTGCCAGCAGTGGAATGGGCAGTGAAGCTTTCTTT
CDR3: CASSGMGSEAFF

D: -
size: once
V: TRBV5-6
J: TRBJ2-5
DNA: TGTGCCAGCAGCTTTGGCCTAGAGACCCAGTACTTC
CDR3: CASSFGLETQYF

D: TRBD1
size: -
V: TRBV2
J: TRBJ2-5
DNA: TGTGCCAGCAGTGACAGGGGGGAGACCCAGTACTTC
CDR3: CASSDRGETQYF